This TCR beta chain emerged from a study of T cells in Graves' hyperthyroidism and ophthalmopathy (dated by TCRdb to about 2019). Background on the whole study: Peripheral blood samples were taken at the time of initial diagnosis, prior to any treatment. TCR Vbeta CDR3 sequencing of 120 to 150 peripheral blood samples (over 40 ophthalmopathy, 70 to 85 hyperthyroidism and around 17 progressor patients) is reported in the paper. To identify distinguishing TCR V-J signatures, a discovery cohort of about 100 patients was used, comprising 43 with Graves' ophthalmopathy and 57 with stable Graves' hyperthyroidism. After sampling, hyperthyroidism patients received methimazole starting at 30 mg daily, and ophthalmopathy patients received high-dose intravenous methylprednisolone. In addition, the study compared T-cell repertoires in thyroid tissue and in blood from five or six Graves' hyperthyroidism patients. Whether ophthalmopathy could be predicted prospectively was tested in an independent validation cohort made up of approximately 19 hyperthyroidism patients plus 17 patients who later progressed to ophthalmopathy. The approximately 90 discovery patients were randomly split 7:3 into training and test sets. Results and caveats for the whole study, not just this receptor: Sample size was not statistically predetermined, and investigators were not blinded to group allocation. Most expanded thyroid clonotypes (frequency above 0.001) were also found in blood, which suggests that blood repertoires may mirror thyroid immune responses. In cross-validation, a model built on a 13 V-J signature told ophthalmopathy apart from stable hyperthyroidism with 87.88% sensitivity and about 81% specificity, and in testing the same model reached 80%/75%. In validation, the model predicted progression to ophthalmopathy with 55% to 71% sensitivity and 72% to 85% specificity, a median of approximately 6.7 months before onset.

This clonotype counts as medium-sized (0.01 to 0.1%). What antigen it recognizes has not been identified. Within one base of it there is no much larger clone, and no base qualities were kept. Stable Graves' hyperthyroidism was defined as no progression to ophthalmopathy during 18 months of follow-up. Hyperthyroidism patients were aged 18 to 65 years and newly diagnosed, with disease duration of less than 2 months. Patients with uncontrolled infections, other autoimmune diseases, pregnancy or lactation were excluded. Diagnoses relied on clinical symptoms, serum thyroxine and TRAb, thyroid ultrasound and orbital computed tomography. Ficoll-Paque density gradient centrifugation was used to isolate PBMCs from about 10 ml of fresh peripheral blood. Total RNA was extracted with Trizol reagent, and quality was checked on an Agilent 2100 Bioanalyzer. Amplification of TCR beta CDR3 regions was carried out from RNA transcripts. The first round of RT-PCR for the TCR CDR3 was performed with the HTBI primer set and the Qiagen OneStep RT-PCR kit. The libraries were constructed in a second round of multiplex PCR and then size-selected and purified. The libraries were sequenced on an Illumina HiSeq2000 using paired-end 100 bp reads. The paper's data handling went like this. Raw data were processed with SOAPnuke, discarding reads with adapters, uncalled bases, mean Phred below 15, or no exact constant-primer or identifier match. High-quality paired reads were merged with COPE v1.2.5, and unique nucleotide sequences were defined as clonotypes. MiTCR v1.1 was used to align clonotypes to the IMGT TRBV, TRBD and TRBJ reference segments. The analysis included only V-J combinations with a frequency above 0.0001, which together covered roughly 99% of the repertoires. A TCS score was defined as the ratio between F50 (clonal expansion) and ExV (chaos), using BLOSUM62-based TCRdist between CDR3 peptides within each V-J. Welch's t-statistics and random forest reduced roughly 540 V-J features to roughly 13, which were used in a naive Bayes classifier (R e1071). In-frame beta chains were kept once TCRdb had trimmed the public reads at Q25 with fastp and called clones with MiXCR. CDR3 protein sequences are deduplicated, and each keeps its most common genes and DNA. Clone size and V and J calls follow TCRdb, not the original study. The sample records tens of thousands of distinct CDR3 sequences, 45% of which are singletons. About 9.4% of the sample lies in the top ten.

Per the germline V gene, WSHSY is the CDR1 and SAAADI is the CDR2. Taken from cysteine to phenylalanine, the CDR3 has 14 residues. The CDR3 DNA has 42 bases and is translated from base 1. The V end loses 5 bases and the J end loses 5 bases, and a stretch of 10 bases separates them. The chain links TRBV10-2 with TRBJ1-6; a confident D gene designation cannot be given. Sequencing input: blood. This clonotype was obtained from a woman younger than 45 with Graves' hyperthyroidism. The CDR3 amino acid sequence is: CASSPDINNSPLHF. The sequence in DNA is TGCGCCAGCAGTCCAGACATCAATAATTCACCCCTCCACTTT.